What follows are 7 T cell receptor beta chains derived from one specimen sequenced in a study of blood T cell repertoires in COVID-19. Measured with immunoSEQ multiplex PCR; TCRdb has only the in-frame clones, and not every one. The repertoire consists of 250,000 to 300,000 clones, with about 91% occurring once and the leading ten covering approximately 7%. The specimen sequenced was peripheral blood. Source of these receptors: a young woman who had recovered from COVID-19.

With regard to this clone: Other DNA sequences of this sample code for an identical CDR3. The chain joins TRBV4-1 to TRBJ2-7; no clear D gene. Trimming took off 0 bases at V and 0 bases at J, with 12 bases between the two ends. Germline CDR1 and CDR2: MGHRA and YSYEKL. CDR3 length: 16 amino acids. CDR3 DNA sequence: TGCGCCAGCAGCCAAGATTCGCAGGCCAGCTCCTACGAGCAGTACTTC. Its translation is CASSQDSQASSYEQYF.

This clone was seen only a few times. J is TRBJ1-4 and V is TRBV29-1; D not resolved. CDR3 size: 11 residues. V was pared by 5 bases and J by 7 bases, with 8 bases between. Germline loops: CDR1 SQVTM, CDR2 ANQGSEA. The CDR3 DNA reads TGCAGCGTTACGCTCGGTGAAAAACTGTTTTTT. Protein sequence: CSVTLGEKLFF.

This clone showed up just once. The CDR3 DNA follows: TGTGCCAGCAGTTTAGGGACAGGGATCCTAGGGGAGCAGTTCTTC. Translation gives CASSLGTGILGEQFF. The chain employs TRBV28 and TRBJ2-1, with TRBD1 matching 9 bases. J was trimmed by 10 bases and V by 2 bases; bases with no gene match: 9. Looked up from germline, CDR1 is MDHEN and CDR2 is SYDVKM. This CDR3 comprises 15 residues.

The chain recombines TRBV4-2 with TRBJ1-2, with TRBD1 as a possible D gene (5 bases). V dropped 5 bases and J dropped 4 bases, with 17 bases sitting between them. CDR3 length equals 15 residues. Germline loops: CDR1 LGHNA, CDR2 YNFKEQ. The CDR3 nucleotides are TGTGCCAGCAGCTTGCCAAGAGCAGGGATCTATGGCTACACCTTC. Protein sequence: CASSLPRAGIYGYTF.

CDR3 sequence reads: CASSSEGEGYYEQYF. The DNA for the CDR3 is TGTGCCAGCAGCTCGGAGGGAGAGGGTTACTACGAGCAGTACTTC. The chain couples TRBV7-8 to TRBJ2-7; tentative D call: TRBD2 (6 bases). The V and J ends lost 4 bases and 3 bases respectively, with 16 bases between them. Per the germline V gene, CDR1 is SGHVS and CDR2 is FQNEAQ. The CDR3 contains 15 residues.

The rearrangement uses TRBV5-1 and TRBJ1-4, with a tentative D call TRBD1 (5 bases). The V gene lost 4 bases and the J gene lost 0 bases, with 13 bases spanning the gap. Germline CDR1 reads SGHRS; CDR2 reads YFSETQ. The CDR3 contains 16 residues. The CDR3 nucleotides read TGCGCCAGCAGCCCAGGGCTTACTGCAACTAATGAAAAACTGTTTTTT. This codes for CASSPGLTATNEKLFF.

The chain combines TRBV12-3 or TRBV12-4 with TRBJ1-2, with TRBD1 as a possible D gene (5 bases). CDR3 length: 13 amino acids. Trimming pared 6 bases from V and 0 bases from J, leaving 8 bases between. This CDR3 reads CASRGRANYGYTF. DNA of the CDR3: TGTGCCAGCAGGGGCAGGGCTAACTATGGCTACACCTTC.